The TCR beta chain described here comes from a study of blood T cells in healthy people across ages (dated by TCRdb to the mid-2010s). At the level of the whole study: In model experiments, template switching captured about one uniquely barcoded TCR beta cDNA molecule for every two T cells. Using deep sequencing normalized with unique cDNA molecular identifiers, the study measured how TCR beta repertoire diversity changes with age. The donors were split into four age groups: young (average 16 years), middle-aged (roughly 39), aged (around 67) and long-lived (more than 80). To avoid experimental bias, donors of different ages were distributed randomly across sequencing lanes. Using the same blood draw, the study looked at two additional independent replicas of 1 million unique cDNA reads for two donors, one aged 18 to 29 and the other aged 80 or older. Findings and caveats that apply to the study as a whole: The CMV infection status of donors was not known, potentially confounding age-related changes in expanded clonotypes. There was a strong correlation between observed TCR beta diversity and the percentage of naive T cells measured by flow cytometry. As age increased, observed TCR beta diversity per million T cells dropped in a roughly linear way, and a significant reduction was already evident by age roughly 40. Compared with the aged group, more naive CD4+ T cells, fewer expanded clones and increased TCR diversity were shown by the long-lived group, suggesting age selection. Estimates of total diversity from one million sequenced T cells were regarded as lower bounds and underestimates. Bulk unsorted PBMC profiling prevented conclusive comparison of naive and antigen-experienced compartments.

The approximately 39 donors, aged roughly 6 to 95 years, were systemically healthy Caucasian individuals from Russia. Each donor gave about 9.7 milliliters of peripheral blood, drawn into EDTA-treated Vacutainer tubes. Ficoll-Paque density-gradient centrifugation was used to isolate PBMCs, with at least 6.5 million per sample. Total RNA, at least 5 micrograms per sample, was extracted from PBMCs with Trizol reagent. For every donor, flow cytometry on a PBMC aliquot measured the percentage of naive CD45RAhigh/CD27high T cells. This clonotype appeared a few times. This receptor's antigen is unknown. No quality values exist for individual bases; no much larger clone is one base distant. The library was obtained by 5' RACE. Reads for this sample came from an Illumina HiSeq 2500. The second PCR ran for about 7 to 11 cycles and used a J-beta primer mix along with a sample-barcoded 5' primer. Each TCR beta cDNA molecule received a unique molecular identifier from a template-switch 5' adaptor carrying 12 random nucleotides. Each sample yielded at least 3 million CDR3-containing paired-end reads. All of the RNA was converted into first-strand cDNA using the Mint cDNA synthesis kit, with a TRBC-specific oligonucleotide serving as the primer. Following uracil-DNA glycosylase treatment, all cDNA underwent a first 18-cycle PCR with the universal primers M1SS and BC2_uni_R. Per the original workflow: Each sample was normalized by randomly selecting 1 million high-quality reads, each carrying a distinct molecular identifier. Instead of being binned into consensus sequences, reads that shared molecular identifiers were thrown out. MiTCR, run with a Q25 quality threshold and the strictest error-elimination algorithm, handled CDR3 identification, clonotype clustering and error correction. Lower-bound total TCR beta diversity was estimated with a nonparametric unseen species model using Euler transformation. The public reads were reprocessed in TCRdb via fastp at Q25 and MiXCR, keeping in-frame beta chains. CDR3 protein duplicates are merged, each entry listing the most common genes and DNA. The V and J calls and clone size come from TCRdb's table, not from the authors' own analysis. This sample is represented by about a million distinct CDR3 sequences; roughly two fifths of them were singletons. The top ten clonotypes cover over 10% of the sample.

CDR1 and CDR2 (SGHTA, FQGNSA) derive from the germline V gene. Including cysteine and phenylalanine, the CDR3 has 15 amino acids. The only DNA kept is the CDR3, 45 bases in frame from the first base. V loses 4 bases of germline sequence and J loses 3 bases, and the interval between the two ends is 12 bases. This sequence uses TRBV7-2 and TRBJ1-4; no D gene can be assigned with confidence. The TCR comes from a man aged 18 to 35 in good health. Sequences were obtained from blood. The sequenced DNA is TGTGCCAGCAGCTCCGACGGTCGATCTAATGAAAAACTGTTTTTT. Its coded protein is CASSSDGRSNEKLFF.